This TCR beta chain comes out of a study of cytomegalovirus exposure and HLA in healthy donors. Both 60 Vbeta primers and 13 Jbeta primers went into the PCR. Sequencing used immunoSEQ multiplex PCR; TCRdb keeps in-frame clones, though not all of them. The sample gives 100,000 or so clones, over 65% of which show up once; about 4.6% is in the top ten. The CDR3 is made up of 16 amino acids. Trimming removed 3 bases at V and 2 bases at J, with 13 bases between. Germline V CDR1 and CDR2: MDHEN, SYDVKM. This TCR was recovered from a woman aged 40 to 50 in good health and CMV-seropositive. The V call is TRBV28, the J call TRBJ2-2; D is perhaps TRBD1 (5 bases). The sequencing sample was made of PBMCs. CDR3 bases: TGTGCCAGCAGTTTTGAAGGGGCCGTTAACACCGGGGAGCTGTTTTTT. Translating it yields CASSFEGAVNTGELFF. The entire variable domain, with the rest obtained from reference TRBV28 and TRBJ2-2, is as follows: DVKVTQSSRYLVKRTGEKVFLECVQDMDHENMFWYRQDPGLGLRLIYFSYDVKMKEKGDIPEGYSVSREKKERFSLILESASTNQTSMYLCASSFEGAVNTGELFFGEGSRLTVL.